This T cell receptor beta chain came from a study of glioma-infiltrating T cells. This clonotype qualifies as medium-sized. Its antigen is not identified. TCR alpha and beta CDR3 regions were amplified from RNA using iRepertoire nested multiplex PCR. Input was 100-400 ng of tissue mRNA or PBMC total RNA. MiXCR was run by TCRdb on the multiplex PCR reads, yielding one entry per CDR3 protein. The sample lists about 20,000 distinct CDR3 sequences; around 23% were seen once. The CDR3 extends over 13 amino acids. The germline V and J ends were trimmed by 4 bases and 5 bases, with 11 bases remaining between them. From germline, CDR1 is MNHEY and CDR2 SVGEGT. Study results and limitations: Tissue-blood divergence was below expectation in non-neoplastic patients, above in gliomas. Very few CDR3 sequences were shared between tissue and blood.

This chain links TRBV6-2 or TRBV6-3 with TRBJ1-2, with D possibly being TRBD1 (5 bases). This TCR was recovered from a human donor with low-grade glioma or glioblastoma, undergoing nonglioma brain surgery, or in good health (not recorded which). The sequenced sample was glioma tissue, nonneoplastic brain tissue, or PBMCs (not recorded which). CDR3 DNA sequence: TGTGCCAGCAGTTGGACACTTACTTATGGCTACACCTTC. Residues: CASSWTLTYGYTF.